The rows below give T cell receptor beta chains drawn from one sample of a study of T cell repertoires in cytomegalovirus infection. From the reads, TCRdb called clonotypes with MiXCR, one entry per CDR3 protein. The data hold just over 300,000 distinct CDR3 sequences, with 15% to 20% observed a single time. The sequenced sample consisted of PBMCs. The receptors here all came from a human donor in good health (CMV status not recorded). Some clones in this sample may be carry-over from other donors' samples. CDR3s include the opening cysteine and the closing phenylalanine or tryptophan. Fields, in order: V gene, clone size, J gene, D gene, CDR3 DNA, CDR3 protein. The D gene is left open where the match is weak. Not every row has a clone size; where given, it reads once, few, many or a size class.

TRBV20-1	many	TRBJ1-5	TRBD1	TGCAGTGCTAGAGGGGGGACAGGGGATTGGCAGCCCCAGCATTTT	CSARGGTGDWQPQHF
TRBV4-1	-	TRBJ2-3	-	TGCGCCAGCAGCCAAAAGACGGATACGCAGTATTTT	CASSQKTDTQYF
TRBV27	-	TRBJ2-3	-	TGTGCCAGCAGTTTGGTCAGGGGTTCAGATACGCAGTATTTT	CASSLVRGSDTQYF
TRBV6-2/TRBV6-3	-	TRBJ2-7	-	TGTGCCAGCAGACCCCCCGCGTTGATGGGCTACGAGCAGTACTTC	CASRPPALMGYEQYF
TRBV7-9	few	TRBJ1-4	-	TGTGCCAGCAGCTTAGGTGTGGCTCGTCCCGAACTGTTTTTT	CASSLGVARPELFF
TRBV7-2	few	TRBJ1-2	TRBD1	TGTGCCAGCAGTGAGGGACAGGGCGGCGGCTACACCTTC	CASSEGQGGGYTF
TRBV15	few	TRBJ1-1	-	TGTGCCACCAGCAGAGATCAGGTTTTCACTGAAGCTTTCTTT	CATSRDQVFTEAFF
TRBV11-2	-	TRBJ2-5	TRBD2	TGTGCCAGCAGCCTATTCTCCGGGCTAGCGGGGGTCCAAGAGACCCAGTACTTC	CASSLFSGLAGVQETQYF
TRBV4-1	many	TRBJ2-1	TRBD2	TGCGCCAGCAGCCAAGATCCGGCTAGCGGGGTTACTGAGCAGTTCTTC	CASSQDPASGVTEQFF
TRBV7-2	-	TRBJ1-1	-	TGTGCCAGCAGCTTAAGGACTGAAGCTTTCTTT	CASSLRTEAFF
TRBV6-5	many	TRBJ2-7	TRBD1	TGTGCCAGCAGTTACTACCAGGACAGGACCTACGAGCAGTACTTC	CASSYYQDRTYEQYF
TRBV20-1	-	TRBJ2-3	TRBD2	TGCAGTGCTAGGCCCAGCGGGGATAGCACAGATACGCAGTATTTT	CSARPSGDSTDTQYF
TRBV27	many	TRBJ1-2	-	TGTGCCAGCAGTTTATCGTTGGGGGGATGGTATGGCTACACCTTC	CASSLSLGGWYGYTF
TRBV20-1	few	TRBJ1-3	-	TGCAGTGCAGGGGGCTCTGGAAACACCATATATTTT	CSAGGSGNTIYF
TRBV20-1	-	TRBJ2-7	-	TGCAGTGCTAGAGTACCCGGGACGGCAGCCTACGAGCAGTACTTC	CSARVPGTAAYEQYF
TRBV11-2	-	TRBJ2-7	-	TGTGCCAGCAGCTTGGGGGATCGTGGGGGCTACTACGAGCAGTACTTC	CASSLGDRGGYYEQYF
TRBV12-3/TRBV12-4	many	TRBJ1-4	TRBD1	TGTGCCAGCAGTTCGATCAGGGGGAAACTGTTTTTT	CASSSIRGKLFF
TRBV11-1	few	TRBJ1-1	-	TGTGCCAGCAGCCGCGACAGGTTCCCATCTGAAGCTTTCTTT	CASSRDRFPSEAFF
TRBV7-2	many	TRBJ2-5	-	TGTGCCAGCGGGGGCTGGATACAAGAGACCCAGTACTTC	CASGGWIQETQYF
TRBV27	few	TRBJ2-7	-	TGTGCCAGCAGTAGTAGACCGCCTAGCTCCTACGAGCAGTACTTC	CASSSRPPSSYEQYF
TRBV20-1	few	TRBJ1-6	-	TGCAGTGCTAGAGAACCAAATTCACCCCTCCACTTT	CSAREPNSPLHF
TRBV5-4	-	TRBJ1-2	TRBD1	TGTGCCAGCAGCTTGGCGCCAGGGGGCTCCTATGGCTACACCTTC	CASSLAPGGSYGYTF